This entry lists 3 T cell receptor beta chains sequenced from one sample in a study of neurological immune-mediated disorders. TCRdb recomputed calls from the 5' RACE reads with MiXCR, one row per CDR3 protein. The sample has tens of thousands of distinct CDR3 sequences; about 3.5% are singletons. The material sequenced was PBMCs. The receptor set was obtained from a man under 40 with multiple sclerosis.

This clonotype has at least ten counts. This chain connects TRBV2 to TRBJ2-5, with 8 bases lining up with TRBD1. The CDR3 runs to 14 residues. Germline loops: CDR1 SNHLY, CDR2 FYNNEI. With 6 bases clipped from V and 3 bases from J, the junction kept 6 bases outside the gene matches. CDR3 coding DNA: TGTGCCAGCAGGGGCCGGACAGGGAAAGAGACCCAGTACTTC. It encodes CASRGRTGKETQYF.

This clonotype was observed at least ten times. The CDR3 sequence is CSVGGPFEKLFF. In DNA form, the CDR3 reads TGCAGCGTTGGGGGGCCATTTGAAAAACTGTTTTTT. V is TRBV29-1 and J is TRBJ1-4, with a possible D match to TRBD1 (6 bases). Germline values: CDR1 SQVTM, CDR2 ANQGSEA. V lost 4 bases to trimming and J lost 7 bases, with 10 bases between them. This CDR3 has 12 residues.

This clonotype has a count of ten or more. The chain couples TRBV25-1 to TRBJ1-2; the D gene is possibly TRBD1 (5 bases). Per the germline V gene, CDR1 is MGHDK and CDR2 is SYGVNS. V lost 2 bases to trimming and J lost 4 bases, with 8 bases between them. CDR3 size: 13 residues. CDR3 nucleotide sequence: TGTGCCAGCAGTGAACTCGGGACCTATGGCTACACCTTC. Residues: CASSELGTYGYTF.